This entry is about one T cell receptor beta chain. The antigen is unknown. The sample belongs to a study of T cells expressing NK-cell markers. At the level of the study: One of the eight sequenced donors was seronegative, whereas the other seven were HCMV-seropositive.

TCR beta cDNA was generated via 5'RACE template switching incorporating UMIs. Reanalyzing the 5' RACE reads, TCRdb keeps one entry per CDR3 protein, without DNA. Reported are roughly 160,000 distinct CDR3 sequences; the ten largest clones contain about 18%. The germline gives CDR1 DFQATT, CDR2 SNEGSKA (reference sequence). The CDR3 has 15 amino acids. Study-wide results and caveats: Whether the expanded NKG2C+ T cell clones recognized HCMV remained unclear. In more than 5 donors, dominant CD3+CD56+NKG2C+ clones formed roughly 1.0-7.5% of CD8+ cells.

The sequenced material came from blood T cells: a sorted CD56 or NKG2C T cell subset, CD4+ or CD8+ T cells, or bulk PBMC T cells (not recorded which). This receptor was obtained from a woman between 18 and 75 years old in good health. The chain employs TRBV20-1 and TRBJ2-3; TCRdb calls TRBD1, which cannot be checked without DNA. This CDR3 is CSASGDRAYTDTQYF.